This TCR beta chain was sequenced in a study of identical twins. TCRdb reanalysed the 5' RACE reads using MiXCR and keeps one entry per CDR3 protein. The repertoire holds about 190,000 distinct CDR3 sequences, with about 15% as singletons. Germline lookup yields CDR1 MNHEY and CDR2 SVGAGI. This CDR3 spans 17 amino acids. The V end lost 2 bases, the J end lost 0 bases, and 15 bases lay between the germline ends. These data were likewise used in another study, on T cells expressing NK-cell markers.

The chain employs TRBV6-5 and TRBJ2-3; a possible D gene is TRBD2 (6 bases). This TCR derives from a woman aged 18-29 years in good health. Sequencing used CD8+ T cells sorted from blood. The CDR3 reads CASSYRSSGVSTDTQYF. The CDR3 nucleotides read TGTGCCAGCAGTTACCGATCCTCGGGGGTTAGCACAGATACGCAGTATTTT.